These 5 T cell receptor beta chains came from one sample sequenced in a study of T cells after yellow fever vaccination. From the 5' RACE reads, TCRdb called clonotypes with MiXCR, one entry per CDR3 protein. The sample consists of roughly 190,000 distinct CDR3 sequences, about 10% of them appearing once. This material consisted of CD8+ T cells sorted from PBMCs, taken 15 days after the yellow fever booster vaccination. These receptors were collected from a man aged 18 to 30 who received the YFV17D yellow fever vaccine.

Only a few counts were recorded for this clonotype. V is TRBV7-6 and J is TRBJ2-3; D is uncertain. The CDR3 is 15 residues long. Trimming removed 3 bases from V and 0 bases from J, with 10 bases in between. Germline CDR1 and CDR2: SGHVS and FNYEAQ. The CDR3 loop is CASSFSPDSTDTQYF. The CDR3 coding sequence is TGTGCCAGCAGCTTCTCTCCGGACAGCACAGATACGCAGTATTTT.

The gene calls are TRBV4-1 and TRBJ2-1, with 7 bases that match TRBD1. This CDR3 is built from 22 residues. The germline V gene encodes CDR1 MGHRA and CDR2 YSYEKL. V lost 0 bases to trimming and J lost 1 base; unmatched junction nucleotides: 21. The CDR3 sequence is CASSQDSWGDRAWKRSYNEQFF. The CDR3 bases are TGCGCCAGCAGCCAAGATAGTTGGGGCGACAGGGCCTGGAAGCGGTCCTACAATGAGCAGTTCTTC.

The genes are TRBV29-1 and TRBJ1-1; perhaps TRBD1 as D (6 bases). The CDR3 contains 13 residues. Germline values: CDR1 SQVTM, CDR2 ANQGSEA. Trimming removed 4 bases at V and 2 bases at J, with 11 bases between. DNA of the CDR3: TGCAGCGTTGCAGGGGCCCTTAACACTGAAGCTTTCTTT. Its translation is CSVAGALNTEAFF.

The chain couples TRBV12-3 or TRBV12-4 to TRBJ2-3; TRBD2 matches at 8 bases. This CDR3 spans 18 amino acids. After removal of 2 bases from V and 5 bases from J, the junction contained 15 bases not matched to a gene. The CDR3: CASSLTPNLSGGGDTQYF. The CDR3 region has the DNA TGTGCCAGCAGTTTAACCCCCAATTTATCGGGGGGGGGAGATACGCAGTATTTT.

This clonotype was counted a few times. V and J are TRBV9 and TRBJ2-3; possible D gene TRBD2, 6 bases. Trimming took off 3 bases at V and 3 bases at J, with 11 bases between the two ends. Germline assignment: CDR1 SGDLS and CDR2 YYNGEE. CDR3 length equals 14 residues. CDR3 coding DNA: TGTGCCAGCAGCGAAGGGGCGGGGACAGATACGCAGTATTTT. Its translation: CASSEGAGTDTQYF. The whole variable domain, filled in from reference TRBV9 and TRBJ2-3, reads DSGVTQTPKHLITATGQRVTLRCSPRSGDLSVYWYQQSLDQGLQFLIQYYNGEERAKGNILERFSAQQFPDLHSELNLSSLELGDSALYFCASSEGAGTDTQYFGPGTRLTVL.